This T cell receptor (beta chain) originates from a study of immune evolution from preneoplasia to lung adenocarcinoma (dated by TCRdb to the early 2020s). About the full investigation: HLA loss of heterozygosity was seen in about 7%, 15% and 30% of AIS, MIA and ADC lesions, and in no AAH lesions. A total of fewer than 60 patients contributed TCR sequencing data. A total of some 48 patients with pulmonary nodules who underwent surgical resection were included in the overall cohort. POLYSOLVER was used to infer Class I HLA alleles from exome data, and LOHHLA was used to detect allele-specific HLA loss. It was reported in the study that approximately 100 samples were used for TCR sequencing. The study used immune gene expression, TCR sequencing and multiplex immunofluorescence to profile the immune contexture of lung adenocarcinoma precursors and invasive adenocarcinoma. Sample size was based on specimen availability rather than a prior power calculation. The immune data were integrated with whole exome sequencing and methylation data from the same cohort of nodules. Resected precursor lesions (AAH, AIS, MIA) and invasive adenocarcinomas were compared against paired morphologically normal lung tissue. What the work shows at the level of the full study, not this receptor alone: Normal lung had the highest top T cell clone frequencies, and these frequencies appeared to fall progressively from AAH through AIS, MIA and invasive adenocarcinoma. Normal lung showed the highest clonality, whereas later-stage lesions appeared to have higher T cell density and diversity but lower clonality. The findings rested on association rather than direct causation, and larger cohorts with long-term follow-up and longitudinal biopsies were considered necessary. Because all patients came from Japan and China, whether the findings apply to Western populations was uncertain. T cell clonality was highest in KRAS-mutant nodules compared with EGFR-mutant or double wild-type lesions.

Worth noting for this clone: The clone's antigen remains unknown. Base qualities are missing; no much larger clone stands one base away.

V is pared back by 5 bases and J by 5 bases, with 15 bases lying between the germline termini. The CDR3 goes from the cysteine to the phenylalanine over 14 residues. Just CDR3 DNA is preserved here, 42 bases in frame from base 1. CDR1 and CDR2 (SEHNR, FQNEAQ) derive from the germline V gene (reference sequence). TCR beta CDR3 regions were sequenced from DNA using the immunoSEQ hsTCRbeta Kit. The paper's processing steps were these. The ImmunoSEQ Analyzer was used to analyse the TCR sequencing data. T cell clonality was calculated on productive rearrangements as 1 minus Pielou's evenness. T cell diversity was measured with the inverse Simpson index on productive templates. T cell density was defined as TCR beta template counts normalized to usable DNA, with usable DNA estimated by amplifying and sequencing housekeeping genes. Two-sided Kruskal-Wallis tests were used to compare TCR metrics across histologic stages. The source is immuneACCESS, and TCRdb retained only in-frame sequences with V and J called. Part of the clones is not carried over; for the studies checked, unresolved V genes explain less than half of this, and the remainder is unexplained. The DNA was the basis for D and trimming; V, J and clone size are from that table. This sample is represented by 35,000 to 40,000 clones; roughly 74% of them were singletons. The ten biggest clones cover around 6.1% of the sample.

Between about 2014 and 2017, the patients underwent resection in either Japan or China. Histologic diagnosis of each case was confirmed independently by two lung cancer pathologists on H&E slides. To enrich premalignant or tumor cells for nucleic acid extraction, macro-dissection was performed after pathologic assessment. The AllPrep DNA/RNA FFPE Kit was used to isolate DNA from FFPE tissue. The sequence links TRBV7-9 to TRBJ2-5; the D call is possibly TRBD1 or TRBD2, each sharing 5 bases. The sequenced sample consisted of FFPE invasive lung adenocarcinoma tissue. The sample's cell subset or site label, decoded: frankly invasive lung adenocarcinoma (ADC). The clonotype was recovered from a person between 55 and 69 years old with lung adenocarcinoma. The DNA reads TGTGCCAGCAGCCTACAGGTGGGGGAGGAGACCCAGTACTTC. This yields the protein CASSLQVGEETQYF.